The count of the clone carrying this T cell receptor beta chain is one. No antigen is known for it. The data originate from a study of early T cells in non-severe SARS-CoV-2 infection. Across the study: The sequenced material was bulk RNA from unsorted whole blood, and its chains were unpaired. Study-wide points: Anti-spike CD8 responses were favored in VDJdb matching, and private and CD4 specificities were missed.

The CDR3 runs 15 residues. V lost 5 bases to trimming and J lost 3 bases, with 16 bases between them. Germline V gene sequence: CDR1 SGHAT, CDR2 FQNNGV. Unique molecular identifiers were attached to individual cDNA molecules. Via MiXCR, TCRdb re-called the 5' RACE reads, giving one row per CDR3 protein. The sample includes roughly 93,000 distinct CDR3 sequences, 14% to 15% of them seen just once. The chain carries TRBV11-2 and TRBJ2-5; D not certain. The TCR sequence derives from an adult who was a healthcare worker with PCR-confirmed SARS-CoV-2 infection or an uninfected control (not recorded which). The sequencing input was whole blood. As DNA, the CDR3 is TGTGCCAGCAGCCCGGTCCTAACAGTAAAAGAGACCCAGTACTTC. This codes for CASSPVLTVKETQYF.